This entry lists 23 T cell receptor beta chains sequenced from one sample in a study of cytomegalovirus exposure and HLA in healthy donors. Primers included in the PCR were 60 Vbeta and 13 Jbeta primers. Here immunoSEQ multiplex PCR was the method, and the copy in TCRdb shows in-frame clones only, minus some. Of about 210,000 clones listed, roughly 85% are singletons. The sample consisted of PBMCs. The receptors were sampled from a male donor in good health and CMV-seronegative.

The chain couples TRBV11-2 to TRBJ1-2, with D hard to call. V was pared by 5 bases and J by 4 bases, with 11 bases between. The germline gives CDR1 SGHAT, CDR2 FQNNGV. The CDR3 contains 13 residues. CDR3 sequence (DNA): TGTGCCAGCAGCGCCGCCGAGGGCTATGGCTACACCTTC. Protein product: CASSAAEGYGYTF.

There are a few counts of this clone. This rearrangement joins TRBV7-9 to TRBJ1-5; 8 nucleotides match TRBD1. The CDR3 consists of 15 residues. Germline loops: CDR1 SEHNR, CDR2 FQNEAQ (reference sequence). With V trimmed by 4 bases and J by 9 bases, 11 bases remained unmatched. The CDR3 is CASSWDRSPGGPQHF. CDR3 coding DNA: TGTGCCAGCAGCTGGGACAGGAGCCCCGGTGGGCCCCAGCATTTT.

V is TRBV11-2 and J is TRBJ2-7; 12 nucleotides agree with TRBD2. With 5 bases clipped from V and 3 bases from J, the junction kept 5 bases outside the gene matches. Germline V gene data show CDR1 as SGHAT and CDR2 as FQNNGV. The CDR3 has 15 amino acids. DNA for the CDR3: TGTGCCAGCAGCACCGGGACTAGCGGGTACTACGAGCAGTACTTC. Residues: CASSTGTSGYYEQYF.

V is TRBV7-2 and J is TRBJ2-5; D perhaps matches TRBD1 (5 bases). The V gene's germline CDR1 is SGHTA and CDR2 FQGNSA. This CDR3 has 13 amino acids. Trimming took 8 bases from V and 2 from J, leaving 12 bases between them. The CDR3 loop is CASGAGLQETQYF. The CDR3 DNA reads TGTGCCAGCGGCGCAGGGCTTCAAGAGACCCAGTACTTC.

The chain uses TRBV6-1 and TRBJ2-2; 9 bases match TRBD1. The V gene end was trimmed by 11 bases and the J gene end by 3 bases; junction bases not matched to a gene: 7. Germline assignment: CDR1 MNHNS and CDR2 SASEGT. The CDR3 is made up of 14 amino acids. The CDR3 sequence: CACRDREDTGELFF. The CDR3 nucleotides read TGTGCCTGCCGGGACAGGGAGGACACCGGGGAGCTGTTTTTT.

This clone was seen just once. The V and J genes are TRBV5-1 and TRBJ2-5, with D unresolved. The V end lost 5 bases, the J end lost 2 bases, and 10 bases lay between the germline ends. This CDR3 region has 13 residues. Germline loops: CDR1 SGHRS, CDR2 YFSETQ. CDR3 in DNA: TGCGCCAGCAGAAGAGGAATTCAAGAGACCCAGTACTTC. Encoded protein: CASRRGIQETQYF.

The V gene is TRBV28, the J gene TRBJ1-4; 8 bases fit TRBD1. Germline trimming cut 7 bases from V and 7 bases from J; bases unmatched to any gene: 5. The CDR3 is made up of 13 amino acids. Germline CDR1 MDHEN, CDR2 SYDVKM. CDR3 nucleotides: TGTGCCAGCATTCGGCAGGGGGCTGAAAAACTGTTTTTT. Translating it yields CASIRQGAEKLFF. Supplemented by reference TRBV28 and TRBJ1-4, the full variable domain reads DVKVTQSSRYLVKRTGEKVFLECVQDMDHENMFWYRQDPGLGLRLIYFSYDVKMKEKGDIPEGYSVSREKKERFSLILESASTNQTSMYLCASIRQGAEKLFFGSGTQLSVL.

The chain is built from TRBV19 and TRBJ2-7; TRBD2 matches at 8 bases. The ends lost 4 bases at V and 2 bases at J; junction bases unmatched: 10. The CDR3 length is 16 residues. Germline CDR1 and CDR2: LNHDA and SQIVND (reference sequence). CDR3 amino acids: CASSTRLAGQTYEQYF. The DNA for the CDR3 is TGTGCCAGTAGTACTCGATTAGCGGGACAAACCTACGAGCAGTACTTC.

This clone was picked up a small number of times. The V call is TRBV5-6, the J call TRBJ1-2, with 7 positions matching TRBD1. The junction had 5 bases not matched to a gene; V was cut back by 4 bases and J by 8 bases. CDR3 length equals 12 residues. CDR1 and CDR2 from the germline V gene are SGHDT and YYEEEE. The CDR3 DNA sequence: TGTGCCAGCAGCCCGTCGGACAGGGGCTACACCTTC. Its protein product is CASSPSDRGYTF. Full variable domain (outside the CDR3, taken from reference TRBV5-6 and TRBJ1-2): DAGVTQSPTHLIKTRGQQVTLRCSPKSGHDTVSWYQQALGQGPQFIFQYYEEEERQRGNFPDRFSGHQFPNYSSELNVNALLLGDSALYLCASSPSDRGYTFGSGTRLTVV.

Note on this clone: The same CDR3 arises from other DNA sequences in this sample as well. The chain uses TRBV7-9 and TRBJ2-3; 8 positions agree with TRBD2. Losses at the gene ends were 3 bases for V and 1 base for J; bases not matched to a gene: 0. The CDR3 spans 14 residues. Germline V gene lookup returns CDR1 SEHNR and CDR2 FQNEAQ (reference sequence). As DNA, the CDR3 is TGTGCCAGCAGCTTTAGCGGGGGCACAGATACGCAGTATTTT. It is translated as CASSFSGGTDTQYF. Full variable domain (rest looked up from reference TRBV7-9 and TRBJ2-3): DTGVSQNPRHKITKRGQNVTFRCDPISEHNRLYWYRQTLGQGPEFLTYFQNEAQLEKSRLLSDRFSAERPKGSFSTLEIQRTEQGDSAMYLCASSFSGGTDTQYFGPGTRLTVL.

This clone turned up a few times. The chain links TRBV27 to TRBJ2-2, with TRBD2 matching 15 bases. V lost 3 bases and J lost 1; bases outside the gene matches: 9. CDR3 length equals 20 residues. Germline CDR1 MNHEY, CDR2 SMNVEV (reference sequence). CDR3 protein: CASSFSPGLAGGRNTGELFF. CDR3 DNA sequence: TGTGCCAGCAGTTTCTCCCCGGGACTAGCGGGAGGCCGGAACACCGGGGAGCTGTTTTTT.

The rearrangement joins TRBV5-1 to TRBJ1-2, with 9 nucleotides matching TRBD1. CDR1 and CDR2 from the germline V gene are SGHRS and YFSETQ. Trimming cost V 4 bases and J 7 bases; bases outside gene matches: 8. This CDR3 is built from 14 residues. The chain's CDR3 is CASSLPGTGSGYTF. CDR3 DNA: TGCGCCAGCAGCCTACCCGGGACAGGGTCTGGCTACACCTTC.

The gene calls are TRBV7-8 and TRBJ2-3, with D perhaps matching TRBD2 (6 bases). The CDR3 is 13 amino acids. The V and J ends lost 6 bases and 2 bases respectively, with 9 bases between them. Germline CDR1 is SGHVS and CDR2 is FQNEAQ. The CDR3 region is CASRGRDTDTQYF. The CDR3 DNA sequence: TGTGCCAGCAGGGGGCGGGACACAGATACGCAGTATTTT.

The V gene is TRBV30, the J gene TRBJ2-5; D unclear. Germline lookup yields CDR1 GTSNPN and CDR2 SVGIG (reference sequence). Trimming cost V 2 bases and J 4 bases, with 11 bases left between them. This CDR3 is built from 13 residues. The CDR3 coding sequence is TGTGCCTGGAGTACAGAAAGCTTAGAGACCCAGTACTTC. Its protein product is CAWSTESLETQYF.

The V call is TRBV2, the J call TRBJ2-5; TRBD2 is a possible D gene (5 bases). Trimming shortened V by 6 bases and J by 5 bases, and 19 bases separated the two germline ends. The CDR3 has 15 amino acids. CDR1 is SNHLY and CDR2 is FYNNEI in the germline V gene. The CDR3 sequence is CASSQYQTGGETQYF. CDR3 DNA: TGTGCCAGCAGCCAATACCAGACCGGCGGGGAGACCCAGTACTTC.

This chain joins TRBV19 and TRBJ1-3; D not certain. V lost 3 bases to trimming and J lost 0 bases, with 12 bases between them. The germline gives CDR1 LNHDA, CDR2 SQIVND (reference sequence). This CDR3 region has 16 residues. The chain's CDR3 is CASSIEIESSGNTIYF. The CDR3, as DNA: TGTGCCAGTAGTATCGAGATTGAGAGCTCTGGAAACACCATATATTTT.

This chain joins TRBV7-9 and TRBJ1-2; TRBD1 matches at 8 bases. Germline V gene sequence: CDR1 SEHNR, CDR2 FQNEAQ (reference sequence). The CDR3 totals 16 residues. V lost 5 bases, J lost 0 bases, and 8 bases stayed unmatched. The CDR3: CASSPQTGAPNYGYTF. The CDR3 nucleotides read TGTGCCAGCAGCCCTCAGACAGGGGCTCCTAACTATGGCTACACCTTC.

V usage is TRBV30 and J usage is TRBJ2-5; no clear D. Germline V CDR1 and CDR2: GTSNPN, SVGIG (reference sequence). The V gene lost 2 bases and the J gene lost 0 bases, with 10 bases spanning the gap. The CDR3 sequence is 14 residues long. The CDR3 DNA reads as TGTGCCTGGAGTCGACCGGAGAACCAAGAGACCCAGTACTTC. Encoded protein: CAWSRPENQETQYF.

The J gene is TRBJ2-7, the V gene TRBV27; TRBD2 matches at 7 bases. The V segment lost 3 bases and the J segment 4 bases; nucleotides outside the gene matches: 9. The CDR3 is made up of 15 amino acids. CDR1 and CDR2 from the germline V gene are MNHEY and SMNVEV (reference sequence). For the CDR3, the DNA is TGTGCCAGCAGTTTTAGCGGGTTAGTGAGGTACGAGCAGTACTTC. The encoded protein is CASSFSGLVRYEQYF.

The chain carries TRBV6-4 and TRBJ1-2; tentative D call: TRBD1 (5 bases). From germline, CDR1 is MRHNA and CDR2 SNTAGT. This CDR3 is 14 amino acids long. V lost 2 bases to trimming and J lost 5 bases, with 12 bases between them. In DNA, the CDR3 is TGTGCCAGCAGTGACGACCAGGGAGGGTATGGCTACACCTTC. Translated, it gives CASSDDQGGYGYTF.

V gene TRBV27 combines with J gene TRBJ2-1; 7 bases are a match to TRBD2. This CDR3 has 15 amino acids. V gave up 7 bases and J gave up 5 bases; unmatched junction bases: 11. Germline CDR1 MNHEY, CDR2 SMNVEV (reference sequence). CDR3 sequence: CASTWLVAGHNEQFF. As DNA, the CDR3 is TGTGCCAGCACGTGGTTAGTAGCGGGTCACAATGAGCAGTTCTTC.

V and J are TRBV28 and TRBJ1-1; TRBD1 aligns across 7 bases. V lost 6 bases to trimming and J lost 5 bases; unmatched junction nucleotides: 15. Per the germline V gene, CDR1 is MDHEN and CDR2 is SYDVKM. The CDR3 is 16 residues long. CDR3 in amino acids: CASSPRQGIPFTEAFF. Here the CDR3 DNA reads TGTGCCAGCAGCCCTCGACAGGGAATACCTTTTACTGAAGCTTTCTTT.

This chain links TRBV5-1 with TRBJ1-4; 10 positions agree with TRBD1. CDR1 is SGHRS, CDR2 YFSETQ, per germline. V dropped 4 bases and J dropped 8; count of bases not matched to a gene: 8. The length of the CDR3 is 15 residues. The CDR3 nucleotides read TGCGCCAGCAGCACCCGACAGGGGGCGGGAGAAAAACTGTTTTTT. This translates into CASSTRQGAGEKLFF.